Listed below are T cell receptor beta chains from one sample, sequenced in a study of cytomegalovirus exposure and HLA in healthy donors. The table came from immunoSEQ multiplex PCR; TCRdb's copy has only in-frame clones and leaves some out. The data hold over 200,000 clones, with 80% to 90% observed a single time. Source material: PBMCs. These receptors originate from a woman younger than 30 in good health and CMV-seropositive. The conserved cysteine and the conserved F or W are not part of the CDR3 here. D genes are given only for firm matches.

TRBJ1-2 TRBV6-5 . ASSSNPGRRNYGYT
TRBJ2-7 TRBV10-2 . ARRGSRNEQY
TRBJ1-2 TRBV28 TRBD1 ASSLLLDRPSYGYT
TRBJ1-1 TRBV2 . ASSEPGDTEAF
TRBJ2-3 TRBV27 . ASSMPGGTDTQY
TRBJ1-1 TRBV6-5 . ASSYSKGLGTEAF
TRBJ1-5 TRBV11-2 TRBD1 ASSPQGASNQPQH
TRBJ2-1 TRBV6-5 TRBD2 ASSYSSGINEQF
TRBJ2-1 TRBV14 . ASSQVRYGEQF
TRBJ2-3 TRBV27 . ASRRTASTDTQY
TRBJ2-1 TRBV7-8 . ASSTRDWVYNEQF
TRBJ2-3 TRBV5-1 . ASSLGEGADTQY
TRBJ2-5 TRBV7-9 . ASSLGVSHIDGETQY
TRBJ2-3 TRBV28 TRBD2 ASSSPGLAIGTDTQY
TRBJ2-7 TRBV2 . ASSEWGGRNQVLYEQY
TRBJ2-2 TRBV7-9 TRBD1 ASSLLDRRTGELF
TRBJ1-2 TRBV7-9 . ASSIGHQYGYT
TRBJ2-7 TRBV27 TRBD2 ASGRLAGFYEQY
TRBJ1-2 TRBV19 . ASSIATGTAGYGYT
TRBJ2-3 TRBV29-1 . SVASADEADTQY
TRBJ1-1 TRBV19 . ASSIALNTEAF
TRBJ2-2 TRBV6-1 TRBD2 ASSEAQGGDTGELF
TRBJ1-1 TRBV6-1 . ASSEERGSVAF
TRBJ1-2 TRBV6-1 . ASRTVIGYGYT
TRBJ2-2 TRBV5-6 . ASSLVAPDSGELF